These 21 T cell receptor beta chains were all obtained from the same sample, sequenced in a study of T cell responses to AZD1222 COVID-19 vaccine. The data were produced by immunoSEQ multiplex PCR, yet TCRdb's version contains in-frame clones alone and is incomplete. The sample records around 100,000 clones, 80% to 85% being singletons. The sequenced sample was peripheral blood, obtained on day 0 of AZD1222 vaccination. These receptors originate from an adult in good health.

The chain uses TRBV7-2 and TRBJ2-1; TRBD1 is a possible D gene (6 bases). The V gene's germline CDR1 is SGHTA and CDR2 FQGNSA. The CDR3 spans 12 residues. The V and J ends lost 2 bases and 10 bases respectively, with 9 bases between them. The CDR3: CASSLSGTEQFF. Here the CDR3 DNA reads TGTGCCAGCAGCTTATCCGGGACAGAGCAGTTCTTC.

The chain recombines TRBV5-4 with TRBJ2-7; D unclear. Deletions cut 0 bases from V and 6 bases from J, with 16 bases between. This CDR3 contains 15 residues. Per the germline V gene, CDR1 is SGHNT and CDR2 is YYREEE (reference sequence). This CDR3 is CASSLAPIAGREQYF. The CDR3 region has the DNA TGTGCCAGCAGCTTGGCCCCCATAGCTGGGCGCGAGCAGTACTTC.

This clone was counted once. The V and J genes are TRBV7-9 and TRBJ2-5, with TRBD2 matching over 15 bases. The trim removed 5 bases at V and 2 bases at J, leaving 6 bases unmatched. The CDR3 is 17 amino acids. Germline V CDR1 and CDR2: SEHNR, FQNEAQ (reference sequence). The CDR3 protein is CASSDLGLAGGQETQYF. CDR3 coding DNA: TGTGCCAGCAGCGACCTAGGACTAGCGGGGGGGCAAGAGACCCAGTACTTC.

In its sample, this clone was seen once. CDR3 region: CASSGTQTDTQYF. In DNA form, the CDR3 reads TGCGCCAGCTCCGGGACGCAAACAGATACGCAGTATTTT. The chain recombines TRBV5-1 with TRBJ2-3; D is possibly TRBD1 or TRBD2 (5 bases each). Trimming pared 7 bases from V and 3 bases from J, leaving 12 bases between. This CDR3 is built from 13 residues. Germline CDR1 reads SGHRS; CDR2 reads YFSETQ.

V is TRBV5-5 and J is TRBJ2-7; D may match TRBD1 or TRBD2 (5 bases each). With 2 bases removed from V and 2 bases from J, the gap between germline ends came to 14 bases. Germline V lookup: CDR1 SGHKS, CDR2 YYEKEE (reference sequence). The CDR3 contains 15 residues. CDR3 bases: TGTGCCAGCAGCTTTGGATGGGGACGCCCCTACGAGCAGTACTTC. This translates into CASSFGWGRPYEQYF.

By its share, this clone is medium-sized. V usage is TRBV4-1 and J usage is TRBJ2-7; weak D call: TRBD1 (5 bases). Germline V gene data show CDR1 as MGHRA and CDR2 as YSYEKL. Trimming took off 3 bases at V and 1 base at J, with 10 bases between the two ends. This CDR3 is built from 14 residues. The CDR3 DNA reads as TGCGCCAGCAGCCATGCCGACAGTTCCTACGAGCAGTACTTC. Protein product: CASSHADSSYEQYF.

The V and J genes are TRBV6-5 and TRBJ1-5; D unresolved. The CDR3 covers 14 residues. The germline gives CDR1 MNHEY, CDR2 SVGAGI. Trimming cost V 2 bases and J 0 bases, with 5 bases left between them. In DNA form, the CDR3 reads TGTGCCAGCAGTTACAGGGATAGCAATCAGCCCCAGCATTTT. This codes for CASSYRDSNQPQHF.

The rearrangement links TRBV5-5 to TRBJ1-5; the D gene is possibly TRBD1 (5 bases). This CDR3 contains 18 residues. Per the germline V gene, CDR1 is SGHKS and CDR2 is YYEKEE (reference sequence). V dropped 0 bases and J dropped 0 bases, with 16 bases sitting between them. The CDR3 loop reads CASSLAVLETASNQPQHF. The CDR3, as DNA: TGTGCCAGCAGCTTGGCCGTCTTGGAGACAGCTAGCAATCAGCCCCAGCATTTT. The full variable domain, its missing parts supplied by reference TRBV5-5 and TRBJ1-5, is DAGVTQSPTHLIKTRGQQVTLRCSPISGHKSVSWYQQVLGQGPQFIFQYYEKEERGRGNFPDRFSARQFPNYSSELNVNALLLGDSALYLCASSLAVLETASNQPQHFGDGTRLSIL.

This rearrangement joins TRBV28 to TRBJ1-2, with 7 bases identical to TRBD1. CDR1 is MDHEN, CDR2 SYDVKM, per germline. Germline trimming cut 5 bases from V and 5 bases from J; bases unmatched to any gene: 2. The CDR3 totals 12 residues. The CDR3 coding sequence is TGTGCCAGCAGTATCAGGGGGTATGGCTACACCTTC. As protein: CASSIRGYGYTF.

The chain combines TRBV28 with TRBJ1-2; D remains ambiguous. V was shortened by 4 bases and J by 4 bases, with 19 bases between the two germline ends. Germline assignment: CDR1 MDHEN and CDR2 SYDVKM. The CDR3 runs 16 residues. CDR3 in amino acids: CASSSPFRVFGYGYTF. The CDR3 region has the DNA TGTGCCAGCAGTTCCCCCTTCAGAGTTTTCGGCTATGGCTACACCTTC.

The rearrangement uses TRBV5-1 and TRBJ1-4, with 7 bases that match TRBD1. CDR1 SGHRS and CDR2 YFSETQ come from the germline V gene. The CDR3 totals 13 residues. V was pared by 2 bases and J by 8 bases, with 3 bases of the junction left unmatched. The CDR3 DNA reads TGCGCCAGCAGCTTAACGGGACAGGAAAAACTGTTTTTT. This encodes CASSLTGQEKLFF.

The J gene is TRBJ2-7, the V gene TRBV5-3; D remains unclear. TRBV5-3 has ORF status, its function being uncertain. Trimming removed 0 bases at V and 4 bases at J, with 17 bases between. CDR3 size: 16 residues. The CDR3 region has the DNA TGTGCCAGAAGCTTGGGTCGAGATACCGGAAGGTACGAGCAGTACTTC. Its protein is CARSLGRDTGRYEQYF.

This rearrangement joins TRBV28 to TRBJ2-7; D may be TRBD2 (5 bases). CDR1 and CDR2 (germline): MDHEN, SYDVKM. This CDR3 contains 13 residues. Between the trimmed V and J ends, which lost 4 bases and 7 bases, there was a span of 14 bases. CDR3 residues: CASSSPGIGEQYF. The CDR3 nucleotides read TGTGCCAGCAGTTCTCCGGGGATCGGGGAGCAGTACTTC.

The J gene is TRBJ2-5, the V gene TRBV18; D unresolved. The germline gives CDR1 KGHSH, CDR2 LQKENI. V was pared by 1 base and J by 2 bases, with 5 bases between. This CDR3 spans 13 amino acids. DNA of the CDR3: TGTGCCAGCTCACCACGGCAGCAAGAGACCCAGTACTTC. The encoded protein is CASSPRQQETQYF. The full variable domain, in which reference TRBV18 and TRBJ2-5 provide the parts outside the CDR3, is NAGVMQNPRHLVRRRGQEARLRCSPMKGHSHVYWYRQLPEEGLKFMVYLQKENIIDESGMPKERFSAEFPKEGPSILRIQQVVRGDSAAYFCASSPRQQETQYFGPGTRLLVL.

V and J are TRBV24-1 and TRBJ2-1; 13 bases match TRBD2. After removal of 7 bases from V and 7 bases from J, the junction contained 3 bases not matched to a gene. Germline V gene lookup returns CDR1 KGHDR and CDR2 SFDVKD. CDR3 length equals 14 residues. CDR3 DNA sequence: TGTGCCACCAGCAGACTAGCGGGAGGAAATGAGCAGTTCTTC. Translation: CATSRLAGGNEQFF.

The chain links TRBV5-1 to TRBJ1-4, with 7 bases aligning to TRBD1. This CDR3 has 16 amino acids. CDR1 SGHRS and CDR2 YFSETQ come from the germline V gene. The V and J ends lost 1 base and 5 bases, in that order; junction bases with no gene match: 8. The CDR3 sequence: CASSLLFPGGNEKLFF. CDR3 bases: TGCGCCAGCAGCTTGCTTTTCCCAGGGGGAAATGAAAAACTGTTTTTT.

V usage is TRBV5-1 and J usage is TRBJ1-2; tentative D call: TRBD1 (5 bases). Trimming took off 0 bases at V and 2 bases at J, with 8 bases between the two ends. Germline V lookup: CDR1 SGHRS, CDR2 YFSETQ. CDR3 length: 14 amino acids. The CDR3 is CASSLVAGNYGYTF. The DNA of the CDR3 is TGCGCCAGCAGCTTGGTCGCAGGGAACTATGGCTACACCTTC.

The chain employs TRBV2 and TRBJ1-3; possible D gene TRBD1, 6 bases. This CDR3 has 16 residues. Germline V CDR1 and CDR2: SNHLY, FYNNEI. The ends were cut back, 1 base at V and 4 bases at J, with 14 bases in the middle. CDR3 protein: CASSEGPRGRGNTIYF. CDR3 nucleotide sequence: TGTGCCAGCAGTGAAGGTCCCAGGGGCCGGGGAAACACCATATATTTT.

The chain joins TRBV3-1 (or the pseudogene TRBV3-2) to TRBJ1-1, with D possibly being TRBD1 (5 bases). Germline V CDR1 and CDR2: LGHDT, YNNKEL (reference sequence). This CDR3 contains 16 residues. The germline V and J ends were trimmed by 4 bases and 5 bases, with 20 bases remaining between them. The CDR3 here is CASSPNPGLERTEAFF. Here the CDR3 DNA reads TGTGCCAGCAGCCCGAACCCGGGACTTGAGAGGACTGAAGCTTTCTTT.

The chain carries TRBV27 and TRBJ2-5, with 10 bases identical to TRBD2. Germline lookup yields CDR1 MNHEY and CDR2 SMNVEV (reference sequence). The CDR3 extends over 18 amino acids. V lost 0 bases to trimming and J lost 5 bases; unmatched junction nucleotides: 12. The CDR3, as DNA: TGTGCCAGCAGTTTATCGAGGGCAAGCGGGGGGGCCTGGGAGACCCAGTACTTC. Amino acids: CASSLSRASGGAWETQYF.

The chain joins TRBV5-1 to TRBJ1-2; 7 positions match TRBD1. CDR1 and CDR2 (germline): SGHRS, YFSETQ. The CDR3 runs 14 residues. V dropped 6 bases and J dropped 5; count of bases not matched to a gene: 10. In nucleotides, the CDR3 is TGCGCCAGCACACAGGGGACGCCGGTATATGGCTACACCTTC. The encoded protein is CASTQGTPVYGYTF.